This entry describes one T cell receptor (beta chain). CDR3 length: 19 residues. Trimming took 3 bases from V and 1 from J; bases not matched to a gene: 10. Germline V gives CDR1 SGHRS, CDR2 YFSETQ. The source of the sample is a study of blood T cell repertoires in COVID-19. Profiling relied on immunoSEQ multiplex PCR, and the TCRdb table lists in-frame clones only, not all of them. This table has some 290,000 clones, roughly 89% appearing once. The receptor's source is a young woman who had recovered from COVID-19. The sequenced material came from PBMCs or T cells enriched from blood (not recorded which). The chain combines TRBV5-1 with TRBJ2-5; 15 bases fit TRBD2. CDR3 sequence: CASSWGGTSGRTIQETQYF. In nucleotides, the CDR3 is TGCGCCAGCAGCTGGGGCGGGACTAGCGGGAGGACTATCCAAGAGACCCAGTACTTC.